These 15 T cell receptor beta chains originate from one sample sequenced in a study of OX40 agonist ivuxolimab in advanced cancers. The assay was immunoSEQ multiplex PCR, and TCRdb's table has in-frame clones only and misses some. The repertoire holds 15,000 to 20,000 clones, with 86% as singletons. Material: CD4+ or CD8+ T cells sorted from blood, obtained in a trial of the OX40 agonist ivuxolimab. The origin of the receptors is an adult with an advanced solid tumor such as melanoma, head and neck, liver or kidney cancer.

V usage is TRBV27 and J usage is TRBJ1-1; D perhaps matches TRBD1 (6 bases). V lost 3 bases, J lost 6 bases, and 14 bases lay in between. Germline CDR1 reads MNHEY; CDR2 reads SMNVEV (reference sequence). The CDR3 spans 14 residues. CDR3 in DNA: TGTGCCAGCAGTTTCGGCAGGGGTGAGGCTGAAGCTTTCTTT. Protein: CASSFGRGEAEAFF.

The CDR3 DNA follows: TGTGCTAGTGGTTTGGGCTCAACCAGCCTCGTTAGGGGCAATCAGCCCCAGCATTTT. Translating gives CASGLGSTSLVRGNQPQHF. The chain carries TRBV12-5 and TRBJ1-5; D uncertain. The CDR3 has 19 amino acids. V was shortened by 1 base and J by 2 bases, with 21 bases between the two germline ends. From germline, CDR1 is LGHNT and CDR2 FRNRAP.

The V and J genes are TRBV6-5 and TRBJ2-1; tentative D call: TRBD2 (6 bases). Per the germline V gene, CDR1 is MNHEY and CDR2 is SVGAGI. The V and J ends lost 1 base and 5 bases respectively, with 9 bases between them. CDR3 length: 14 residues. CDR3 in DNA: TGTGCCAGCAGTTACTGGAGGGGAAACAATGAGCAGTTCTTC. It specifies CASSYWRGNNEQFF.

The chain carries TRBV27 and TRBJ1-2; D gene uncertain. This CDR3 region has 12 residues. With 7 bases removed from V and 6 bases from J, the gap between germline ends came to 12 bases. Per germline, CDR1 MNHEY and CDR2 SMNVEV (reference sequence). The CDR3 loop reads CASTTGGNGYTF. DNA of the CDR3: TGTGCCAGCACGACGGGTGGAAATGGCTACACCTTC.

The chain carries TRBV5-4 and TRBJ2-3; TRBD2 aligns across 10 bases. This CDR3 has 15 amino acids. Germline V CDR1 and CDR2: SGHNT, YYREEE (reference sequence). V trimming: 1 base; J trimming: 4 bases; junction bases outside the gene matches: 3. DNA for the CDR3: TGTGCCAGCAGCTTGACTAGCGGGAAATCAGATACGCAGTATTTT. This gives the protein CASSLTSGKSDTQYF.

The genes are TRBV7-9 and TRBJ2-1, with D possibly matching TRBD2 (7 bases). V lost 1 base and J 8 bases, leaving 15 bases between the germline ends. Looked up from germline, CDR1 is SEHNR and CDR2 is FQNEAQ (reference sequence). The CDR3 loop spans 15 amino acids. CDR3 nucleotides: TGTGCCAGCAGCTTAGTGGTAGTAGGGGGGGATGAGCAGTTCTTC. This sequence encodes CASSLVVVGGDEQFF. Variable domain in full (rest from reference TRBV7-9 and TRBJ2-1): DTGVSQNPRHKITKRGQNVTFRCDPISEHNRLYWYRQTLGQGPEFLTYFQNEAQLEKSRLLSDRFSAERPKGSFSTLEIQRTEQGDSAMYLCASSLVVVGGDEQFFGPGTRLTVL.

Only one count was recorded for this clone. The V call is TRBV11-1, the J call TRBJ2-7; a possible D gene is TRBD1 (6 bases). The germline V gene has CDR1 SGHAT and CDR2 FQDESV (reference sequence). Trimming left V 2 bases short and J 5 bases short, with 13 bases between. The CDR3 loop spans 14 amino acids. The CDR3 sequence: CASSLIRGRNEQYF. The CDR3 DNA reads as TGTGCCAGCAGCTTAATCAGGGGCAGGAACGAGCAGTACTTC.

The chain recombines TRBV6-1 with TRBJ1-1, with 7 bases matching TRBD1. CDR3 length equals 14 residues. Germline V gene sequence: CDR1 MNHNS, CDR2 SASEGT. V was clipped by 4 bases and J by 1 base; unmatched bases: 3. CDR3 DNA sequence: TGTGCCAGCAGTGCAAACAGGGGGAACACTGAAGCTTTCTTT. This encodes CASSANRGNTEAFF.

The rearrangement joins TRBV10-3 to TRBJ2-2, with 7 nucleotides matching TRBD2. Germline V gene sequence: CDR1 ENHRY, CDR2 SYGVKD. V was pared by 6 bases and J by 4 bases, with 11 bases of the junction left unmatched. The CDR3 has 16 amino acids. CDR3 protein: CAIRTFREGRTGELFF. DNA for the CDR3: TGTGCCATCAGGACCTTTAGGGAGGGTCGCACCGGGGAGCTGTTTTTT.

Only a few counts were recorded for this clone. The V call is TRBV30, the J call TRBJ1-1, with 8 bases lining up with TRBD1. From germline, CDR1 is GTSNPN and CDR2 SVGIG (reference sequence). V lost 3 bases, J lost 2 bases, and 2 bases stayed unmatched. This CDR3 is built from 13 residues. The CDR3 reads CAWRGQVNTEAFF. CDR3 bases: TGTGCCTGGAGGGGACAGGTTAACACTGAAGCTTTCTTT.

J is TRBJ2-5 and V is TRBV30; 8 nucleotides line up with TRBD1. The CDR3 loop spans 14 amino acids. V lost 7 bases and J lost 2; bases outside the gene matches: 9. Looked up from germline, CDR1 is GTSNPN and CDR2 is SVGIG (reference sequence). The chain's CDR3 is CASGGRGLQETQYF. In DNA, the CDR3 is TGTGCCTCAGGAGGCAGGGGGCTTCAAGAGACCCAGTACTTC.

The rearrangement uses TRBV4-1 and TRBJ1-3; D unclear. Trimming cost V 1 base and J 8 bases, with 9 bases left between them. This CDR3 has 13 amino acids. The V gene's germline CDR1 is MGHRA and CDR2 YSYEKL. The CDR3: CASSQGPPDTIYF. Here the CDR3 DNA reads TGCGCCAGCAGCCAAGGGCCCCCGGACACCATATATTTT.

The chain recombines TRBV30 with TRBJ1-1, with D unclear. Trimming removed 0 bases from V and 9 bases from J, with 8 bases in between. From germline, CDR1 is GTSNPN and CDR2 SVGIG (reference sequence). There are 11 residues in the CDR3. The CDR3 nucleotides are TGTGCCTGGAGTGTAGAAGTAAAAGCTTTCTTT. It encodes CAWSVEVKAFF. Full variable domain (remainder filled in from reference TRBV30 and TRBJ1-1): SQTIHQWPATLVQPVGSPLSLECTVEGTSNPNLYWYRQAAGRGLQLLFYSVGIGQISSEVPQNLSASRPQDRQFILSSKKLLLSDSGFYLCAWSVEVKAFFGQGTRLTVV.

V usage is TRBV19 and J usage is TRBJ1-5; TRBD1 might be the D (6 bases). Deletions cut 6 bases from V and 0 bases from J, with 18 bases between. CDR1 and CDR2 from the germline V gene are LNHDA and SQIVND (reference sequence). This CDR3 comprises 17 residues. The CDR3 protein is CASRKRDTYYSNQPQHF. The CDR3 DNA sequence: TGTGCCAGTAGGAAAAGGGACACTTATTATAGCAATCAGCCCCAGCATTTT.

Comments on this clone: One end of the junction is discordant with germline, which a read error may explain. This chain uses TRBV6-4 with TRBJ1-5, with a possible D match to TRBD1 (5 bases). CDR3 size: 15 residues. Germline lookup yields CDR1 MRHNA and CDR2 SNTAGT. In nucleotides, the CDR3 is TGTGCCAGCAGTTACTCCGCAGGGCTAAATCAGCCCCAGCATTTT. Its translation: CASSYSAGLNQPQHF.